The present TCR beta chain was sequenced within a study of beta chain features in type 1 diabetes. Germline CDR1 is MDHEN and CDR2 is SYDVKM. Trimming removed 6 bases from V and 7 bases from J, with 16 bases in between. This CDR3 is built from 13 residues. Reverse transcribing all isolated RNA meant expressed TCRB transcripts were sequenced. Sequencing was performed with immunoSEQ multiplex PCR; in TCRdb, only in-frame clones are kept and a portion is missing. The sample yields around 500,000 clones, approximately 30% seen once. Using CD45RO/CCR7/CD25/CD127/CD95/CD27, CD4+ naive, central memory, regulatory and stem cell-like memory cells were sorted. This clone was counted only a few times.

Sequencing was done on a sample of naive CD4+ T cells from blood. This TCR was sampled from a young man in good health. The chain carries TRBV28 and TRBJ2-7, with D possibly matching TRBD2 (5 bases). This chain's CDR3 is CASRSPGTREQYF. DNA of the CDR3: TGTGCCAGCAGAAGTCCGGGAACGCGGGAGCAGTACTTC. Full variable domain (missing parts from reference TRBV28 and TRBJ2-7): DVKVTQSSRYLVKRTGEKVFLECVQDMDHENMFWYRQDPGLGLRLIYFSYDVKMKEKGDIPEGYSVSREKKERFSLILESASTNQTSMYLCASRSPGTREQYFGPGTRLTVT.